One and the same sample provided the 11 T cell receptor beta chains below, sequenced in a study of graft-versus-host responses after intestinal transplantation. Their antigens are not known. Clones were sequenced by immunoSEQ multiplex PCR, and TCRdb holds only the in-frame ones, with some missing. The table records about 99,000 clones, 93% of them present only once. The specimen comprised unstimulated CD8+ T cells sorted from spleen or lymph node cells, sampled before intestinal transplant. The receptors originated from a human donor who received an intestinal transplant.

CDR3 sequence reads: CASSAFGETFGEKLFF. As DNA, the CDR3 is TGTGCCAGCAGCGCCTTTGGGGAGACGTTTGGGGAAAAACTGTTTTTT. V and J are TRBV9 and TRBJ1-4; the D is unclear. The CDR3 loop spans 16 amino acids. Trimming left V 3 bases short and J 8 bases short, with 20 bases between. The germline V gene encodes CDR1 SGDLS and CDR2 YYNGEE.

The chain joins TRBV19 to TRBJ1-6; D ambiguous. Trimming cost V 3 bases and J 5 bases, with 8 bases left between them. The CDR3 is made up of 14 amino acids. From germline, CDR1 is LNHDA and CDR2 SQIVND (reference sequence). The CDR3 DNA follows: TGTGCCAGTAGTATTTCACTCAATAATTCACCCCTCCACTTT. Protein: CASSISLNNSPLHF.

The chain joins TRBV5-5 to TRBJ2-1, with 8 bases lining up with TRBD2. The CDR3 has 15 amino acids. Germline V gives CDR1 SGHKS, CDR2 YYEKEE (reference sequence). The J segment lost 9 bases and the V segment lost 0 bases, leaving 8 bases of the junction unmatched. CDR3 bases: TGTGCCAGCAGCTTGGGTCGGGGGGGCCTGGGTGAGCAGTTCTTC. It encodes CASSLGRGGLGEQFF.

This rearrangement joins TRBV19 to TRBJ2-7; 10 bases line up with TRBD1. Germline V gene data show CDR1 as LNHDA and CDR2 as SQIVND (reference sequence). This CDR3 has 15 amino acids. Losses at the gene ends were 1 base for V and 5 bases for J; bases not matched to a gene: 5. DNA of the CDR3: TGTGCCAGTAGTATAGTAGGGACAGGGGAAAACGAGCAGTACTTC. As protein: CASSIVGTGENEQYF.

The gene calls are TRBV4-1 and TRBJ2-1; no clear D. The CDR3 length is 14 residues. Germline V CDR1 and CDR2: MGHRA, YSYEKL. V was clipped by 2 bases and J by 8 bases, with 13 bases between them. CDR3 DNA sequence: TGCGCCAGCAGCCAATCCGTAGCAGGCGATGAGCAGTTCTTC. This translates into CASSQSVAGDEQFF.

V is TRBV7-9 and J is TRBJ2-5; 8 positions agree with TRBD1. Losses at the gene ends were 2 bases for V and 1 base for J; bases not matched to a gene: 9. CDR3 length equals 17 residues. CDR1 is SEHNR and CDR2 is FQNEAQ in the germline V gene (reference sequence). The CDR3 region is CASSLSSGQGLQETQYF. The CDR3, as DNA: TGTGCCAGCAGCTTAAGTTCCGGACAGGGTCTCCAAGAGACCCAGTACTTC.

This sequence joins TRBV29-1 and TRBJ1-1, with D possibly being TRBD1 (5 bases). CDR1 is SQVTM and CDR2 is ANQGSEA in the germline V gene. The length of the CDR3 is 10 residues. V lost 4 bases, J lost 5 bases, and 5 bases lay in between. CDR3 bases: TGCAGCGTTGGGGGGACTGAAGCTTTCTTT. It is translated as CSVGGTEAFF.

The chain links TRBV9 to TRBJ2-3; 9 bases align to TRBD2. Germline loops: CDR1 SGDLS, CDR2 YYNGEE. This CDR3 has 16 residues. V was clipped by 0 bases and J by 5 bases; unmatched bases: 7. The CDR3 loop reads CASSVAGGGAVDTQYF. CDR3 sequence (DNA): TGTGCCAGCAGCGTAGCTGGCGGGGGGGCGGTAGATACGCAGTATTTT. Together with reference TRBV9 and TRBJ2-3, the CDR3 gives the full variable domain: DSGVTQTPKHLITATGQRVTLRCSPRSGDLSVYWYQQSLDQGLQFLIQYYNGEERAKGNILERFSAQQFPDLHSELNLSSLELGDSALYFCASSVAGGGAVDTQYFGPGTRLTVL.

This chain connects TRBV5-4 to TRBJ1-6; 9 bases align to TRBD1. CDR1 SGHNT and CDR2 YYREEE come from the germline V gene (reference sequence). The J segment lost 7 bases and the V segment lost 3 bases, leaving 5 bases of the junction unmatched. The CDR3 contains 15 residues. CDR3 amino acids: CASSSGTGTNSPLHF. As DNA, the CDR3 is TGTGCCAGCAGCTCCGGGACAGGGACGAATTCACCCCTCCACTTT.

This chain uses TRBV5-1 with TRBJ2-7; D is possibly TRBD2 (5 bases). CDR1 and CDR2 from the germline V gene are SGHRS and YFSETQ. The V gene lost 4 bases and the J gene lost 0 bases, with 11 bases spanning the gap. This CDR3 is 14 amino acids long. The DNA for the CDR3 is TGCGCCAGCAGCCTGGACGGGGTCTCCTACGAGCAGTACTTC. The encoded protein is CASSLDGVSYEQYF.

This clone was detected only a few times. This chain connects TRBV13 to TRBJ1-1, with D hard to call. Germline CDR1 is PRHDT and CDR2 is FYEKMQ (reference sequence). This CDR3 contains 14 residues. The germline V and J ends were trimmed by 4 bases and 1 base, with 10 bases remaining between them. CDR3 amino acids: CASSSQLGNTEAFF. The CDR3 DNA reads TGTGCCAGCAGCTCCCAGTTAGGGAACACTGAAGCTTTCTTT.